This passage covers 13 T cell receptor beta chains from one sample sequenced in a study of shared clonotypes between healthy human individuals. Here immunoSEQ multiplex PCR was the method, and the copy in TCRdb shows in-frame clones only, minus some. The table includes 2 million to 3 million clones, 93% detected once. The material sequenced was naive CD4+ T cells from PBMCs. Specified subset: CD45RA+ positively selected. Every receptor here comes from a man between 18 and 35 years old in good health. Some clones in this sample may be carry-over from other donors' samples.

This rearrangement joins TRBV19 to TRBJ2-2; 7 bases align to TRBD1. The CDR3 consists of 13 residues. CDR1 is LNHDA, CDR2 SQIVND, per germline (reference sequence). V dropped 5 bases and J dropped 6; count of bases not matched to a gene: 3. The CDR3 sequence: CASSQRGPGELFF. DNA for the CDR3: TGTGCCAGTAGTCAGAGGGGGCCCGGGGAGCTGTTTTTT. Variable domain in full (rest from reference TRBV19 and TRBJ2-2): DGGITQSPKYLFRKEGQNVTLSCEQNLNHDAMYWYRQDPGQGLRLIYYSQIVNDFQKGDIAEGYSVSREKKESFPLTVTSAQKNPTAFYLCASSQRGPGELFFGEGSRLTVL.

The chain links TRBV19 to TRBJ2-7, with TRBD2 identical over 8 bases. V lost 3 bases, J lost 3 bases, and 10 bases stayed unmatched. The CDR3 loop spans 16 amino acids. Germline-derived CDR1 and CDR2 are LNHDA and SQIVND (reference sequence). The CDR3 spells CASSMVSGRVVYEQYF. CDR3 DNA: TGTGCCAGTAGTATGGTGAGCGGGAGAGTAGTCTACGAGCAGTACTTC.

CDR3 sequence reads: CASSFRYGDLGETQYF. The DNA for the CDR3 is TGTGCCAGCAGCTTTAGATATGGGGACTTGGGGGAGACCCAGTACTTC. This chain joins TRBV11-2 and TRBJ2-5; a weak D match, TRBD2 (6 bases). V dropped 3 bases and J dropped 5 bases, with 19 bases sitting between them. Per germline, CDR1 SGHAT and CDR2 FQNNGV. The CDR3 spans 16 residues.

This chain uses TRBV7-9 with TRBJ2-1; 11 nucleotides match TRBD2. CDR1 is SEHNR and CDR2 is FQNEAQ in the germline V gene (reference sequence). The CDR3 contains 15 residues. Trimming took 6 bases from V and 1 from J; bases not matched to a gene: 2. The CDR3 sequence is CASRTSGKSYNEQFF. For the CDR3, the DNA is TGTGCCAGCAGGACTAGCGGGAAGTCCTACAATGAGCAGTTCTTC. Full variable domain (remainder filled in from reference TRBV7-9 and TRBJ2-1): DTGVSQNPRHKITKRGQNVTFRCDPISEHNRLYWYRQTLGQGPEFLTYFQNEAQLEKSRLLSDRFSAERPKGSFSTLEIQRTEQGDSAMYLCASRTSGKSYNEQFFGPGTRLTVL.

The chain has TRBV6-5 and TRBJ1-5; 7 nucleotides match TRBD1. Losses at the gene ends were 0 bases for V and 5 bases for J; bases not matched to a gene: 4. Germline loops: CDR1 MNHEY, CDR2 SVGAGI. The CDR3 spans 15 residues. CDR3 loop: CASSYSGTEDQPQHF. The CDR3 nucleotides read TGTGCCAGCAGTTACTCTGGGACAGAGGATCAGCCCCAGCATTTT.

This clone came up once. The chain has TRBV2 and TRBJ2-5; unclear D gene. V was clipped by 4 bases and J by 5 bases, with 5 bases between them. Per germline, CDR1 SNHLY and CDR2 FYNNEI. The CDR3 consists of 11 residues. CDR3 region: CASSGVETQYF. The CDR3 DNA reads TGTGCCAGCAGTGGCGTTGAGACCCAGTACTTC.

The DNA for the CDR3 is TGTGCCAGCAGCTTACGAGCGGTCCAAGAGACCCAGTACTTC. Translation: CASSLRAVQETQYF. This sequence joins TRBV7-2 and TRBJ2-5; D is possibly TRBD2 (5 bases). This CDR3 spans 14 amino acids. V dropped 2 bases and J dropped 1 base, with 8 bases sitting between them. Germline CDR1 SGHTA, CDR2 FQGNSA.

The rearrangement joins TRBV6-6 to TRBJ2-5, with TRBD2 identical over 9 bases. The CDR3 has 16 residues. The V gene's germline CDR1 is MNHNY and CDR2 SVGAGI (reference sequence). With 5 bases clipped from V and 2 bases from J, the junction kept 9 bases outside the gene matches. The CDR3 DNA reads TGTGCCAGCAGTCGAATTAGCGGGGGACCTCAAGAGACCCAGTACTTC. Residues: CASSRISGGPQETQYF.

For the CDR3, the DNA is TGCGCCAGCAGCTTTAAGGGGTACGAGACCCAGTACTTC. The encoded protein is CASSFKGYETQYF. V and J are TRBV5-1 and TRBJ2-5, with a possible D match to TRBD1 (5 bases). The CDR3 totals 13 residues. V lost 2 bases to trimming and J lost 5 bases, with 10 bases between them. Germline V gives CDR1 SGHRS, CDR2 YFSETQ. Filled out from reference TRBV5-1 and TRBJ2-5, the complete variable domain reads KAGVTQTPRYLIKTRGQQVTLSCSPISGHRSVSWYQQTPGQGLQFLFEYFSETQRNKGNFPGRFSGRQFSNSRSEMNVSTLELGDSALYLCASSFKGYETQYFGPGTRLLVL.

The V call is TRBV6-1, the J call TRBJ2-3, with D tentatively TRBD2 (6 bases). Looked up from germline, CDR1 is MNHNS and CDR2 is SASEGT. Trimming cost V 2 bases and J 1 base, with 10 bases left between them. CDR3 length: 15 residues. The CDR3 nucleotides read TGTGCCAGCAGTGAAAGGAGGGGCGGCACAGATACGCAGTATTTT. Residues: CASSERRGGTDTQYF.

The chain couples TRBV28 to TRBJ2-1, with 9 bases identical to TRBD1. Trimming cost V 6 bases and J 7 bases; bases outside gene matches: 10. The CDR3 runs to 15 residues. The germline V gene has CDR1 MDHEN and CDR2 SYDVKM. CDR3 protein: CASSQTGTGINEQFF. The CDR3 nucleotides read TGTGCCAGCAGCCAAACCGGGACAGGGATAAATGAGCAGTTCTTC. Full variable domain (missing parts from reference TRBV28 and TRBJ2-1): DVKVTQSSRYLVKRTGEKVFLECVQDMDHENMFWYRQDPGLGLRLIYFSYDVKMKEKGDIPEGYSVSREKKERFSLILESASTNQTSMYLCASSQTGTGINEQFFGPGTRLTVL.

In its sample, this clone was seen once. This CDR3 is also generated by other DNA sequences in the sample. V is TRBV18 and J is TRBJ1-3; D gene unclear. Trimming cost V 2 bases and J 2 bases, with 4 bases left between them. The germline V gene has CDR1 KGHSH and CDR2 LQKENI. This CDR3 is built from 13 residues. The CDR3 is CASSPGAGNTIYF. The DNA of the CDR3 is TGTGCCAGCTCACCAGGGGCTGGAAACACCATATATTTT. The full variable domain, completed using reference TRBV18 and TRBJ1-3, is NAGVMQNPRHLVRRRGQEARLRCSPMKGHSHVYWYRQLPEEGLKFMVYLQKENIIDESGMPKERFSAEFPKEGPSILRIQQVVRGDSAAYFCASSPGAGNTIYFGEGSWLTVV.

The chain links TRBV5-1 to TRBJ2-7, with D unresolved. In germline, CDR1 is SGHRS, CDR2 YFSETQ. The CDR3 spans 14 residues. The V gene lost 4 bases and the J gene lost 1 base, with 12 bases spanning the gap. CDR3 in amino acids: CASSVDLRSYEQYF. The DNA of the CDR3 is TGCGCCAGCAGCGTGGACCTTCGATCCTACGAGCAGTACTTC.